The present T cell receptor (beta chain) was sequenced within a study of blood T cell repertoires in COVID-19. The method was immunoSEQ multiplex PCR; TCRdb's version includes in-frame clones alone and lacks a portion of them. The sample holds under 65,000 clones, around 81% seen once. Trimming removed 6 bases from V and 1 base from J; junction bases left unmatched: 2. The length of the CDR3 is 13 residues. Germline V gene sequence: CDR1 WSHSY, CDR2 SAAADI. The receptor was isolated from a woman in her fifties or sixties with acute or convalescent COVID-19. This chain links TRBV10-2 with TRBJ2-7; 8 bases fit TRBD1. Sequencing input: peripheral blood. The CDR3 loop reads CASRGQASYEQYF. The DNA for the CDR3 is TGCGCCAGCAGGGGACAGGCTTCCTACGAGCAGTACTTC.